This is a list of T cell receptor beta chains from one sample in a study of T cell changes during pregnancy in multiple sclerosis. Here immunoSEQ multiplex PCR was the method, and the copy in TCRdb shows in-frame clones only, minus some. Found here are about 73,000 clones, over 80% of them singletons; the top ten hold less than 3.5%. The sequences come from peripheral blood, collected in the third trimester of pregnancy. Source of these receptors: a female donor in good health, enrolled as a control in a pregnancy study. Both conserved end residues are part of each CDR3.

v_call: TRBV19; cdr3_aa: CASGSGGARTGELFF
v_call: TRBV27; cdr3_aa: CASSDWDSANTGELFF
v_call: TRBV4-1; cdr3_aa: CASSQDRTGGQPQHF
v_call: TRBV11-2; cdr3_aa: CASSPGSAPYF
v_call: TRBV19; cdr3_aa: CASRRTGTVYEQYF
v_call: TRBV7-3; cdr3_aa: CASSQIQYF
v_call: TRBV28; cdr3_aa: CASSPSGSLAKNIQYF
v_call: TRBV6-1; cdr3_aa: CASSVIRGLASYEQYF
v_call: TRBV28; cdr3_aa: CASRRGLNTEAFF
v_call: TRBV19; cdr3_aa: CASSRGGGGETQYF
v_call: TRBV5-5; cdr3_aa: CASSQNPQGSSYEQYF
v_call: TRBV7-2; cdr3_aa: CASSSGGDSTTF
v_call: TRBV6-1; cdr3_aa: CASSEAGSGTGPDFF
v_call: TRBV5-1; cdr3_aa: CASSLGQGGNTIYF
v_call: TRBV9; cdr3_aa: CASSPRGNTEAFF